The 9 T cell receptor beta chains presented below share a single source sample, sequenced in a study of beta chain features in type 1 diabetes. Reverse transcription of all isolated RNA meant that expressed TCRB transcripts were sequenced. The protocol was immunoSEQ multiplex PCR, while the TCRdb copy is restricted to in-frame clones and leaves out a portion. The profile shows fewer than 550,000 clones, 10% to 12% of them singletons. Material: naive CD4+ T cells from blood. The receptors were gathered from a woman aged 18-29 years in good health.

The chain joins TRBV10-3 to TRBJ2-7; TRBD1 matches at 8 bases. Germline V gene sequence: CDR1 ENHRY, CDR2 SYGVKD. V trimming: 3 bases; J trimming: 5 bases; junction bases outside the gene matches: 6. The CDR3 is 14 amino acids. The CDR3 sequence: CAISDSGQGHEQYF. The CDR3 DNA sequence: TGTGCCATCAGTGACTCCGGACAGGGCCACGAGCAGTACTTC.

This chain links TRBV15 with TRBJ2-7; TRBD1 might be the D (6 bases). In germline, CDR1 is LNHNV, CDR2 YYDKDF (reference sequence). Trimming took 0 bases from V and 4 from J, leaving 16 bases between them. This CDR3 is built from 16 residues. Here the CDR3 DNA reads TGTGCCACCAGCAGAGATCTGGGGACATCCCGATACGAGCAGTACGTC. It specifies CATSRDLGTSRYEQYV.

This chain connects TRBV27 to TRBJ2-1; D is perhaps TRBD1 (6 bases). CDR1 is MNHEY, CDR2 SMNVEV, per germline (reference sequence). V was pared by 4 bases and J by 4 bases, with 17 bases between. This CDR3 is 16 amino acids long. DNA of the CDR3: TGTGCCAGCAGTTATTCCGCTCCGGGACATTACAATGAGCAGTTCTTC. Its protein is CASSYSAPGHYNEQFF.

This clone has more than one count but fewer than ten. Here the CDR3 reads CASSPSTGSREQYF. In DNA, the CDR3 is TGTGCCAGCTCACCCTCGACAGGGTCGCGCGAGCAGTACTTC. The chain recombines TRBV18 with TRBJ2-7, with 7 nucleotides matching TRBD1. Germline CDR1 and CDR2: KGHSH and LQKENI. The CDR3 contains 14 residues. The junction had 8 bases not matched to a gene; V was cut back by 3 bases and J by 6 bases.

This chain links TRBV5-1 with TRBJ1-2; D remains ambiguous. The CDR3 spans 14 residues. The V end was cut by 3 bases, the J end by 2 bases, with 11 bases between. Germline values: CDR1 SGHRS, CDR2 YFSETQ. This CDR3 is CASSSIVWNYGYTF. The CDR3 DNA follows: TGCGCCAGCAGCTCCATAGTGTGGAACTATGGCTACACCTTC.

This clone came up a few times. The rearrangement links TRBV28 to TRBJ2-7; a weak D match, TRBD2 (6 bases). The CDR3 totals 15 residues. The germline V gene has CDR1 MDHEN and CDR2 SYDVKM. Trimming took off 6 bases at V and 2 bases at J, with 17 bases between the two ends. CDR3 amino acids: CASSEGLARTYEQYF. DNA for the CDR3: TGTGCCAGCAGCGAGGGTCTAGCGAGAACCTACGAGCAGTACTTC.

This clone is a singleton in its sample. This chain connects TRBV5-1 to TRBJ2-1; no definite D call. Germline V gene lookup returns CDR1 SGHRS and CDR2 YFSETQ. The CDR3 extends over 15 amino acids. Trimming left V 0 bases short and J 2 bases short, with 9 bases between. For the CDR3, the DNA is TGCGCCAGCAGCTTGGCCCGTATCCCCTACAATGAGCAGTTCTTC. It codes for CASSLARIPYNEQFF.

Notes on this clone: At one end the junction does not follow the germline gene, possibly because of a read error. The J gene is TRBJ2-1, the V gene TRBV6-5; TRBD2 matches at 10 bases. Looked up from germline, CDR1 is MNHEY and CDR2 is SVGAGI. The length of the CDR3 is 14 residues. The CDR3 sequence is CASSFTGTSDEQFF. CDR3 coding DNA: TGTGCCAGCAGTTTCACCGGGACTAGCGATGAACAGTTCTTC.

This rearrangement joins TRBV6-5 to TRBJ2-5; the match to TRBD2 covers 11 bases. The junction had 0 bases not matched to a gene; V was cut back by 5 bases and J by 4 bases. The germline gives CDR1 MNHEY, CDR2 SVGAGI. The CDR3 spans 13 residues. In DNA form, the CDR3 reads TGTGCCAGCAGTGGACTAGCGGGAGAGACCCAGTACTTC. The encoded protein is CASSGLAGETQYF.